The clone carrying this TCR beta chain was seen only a few times. The antigen is unknown. The CDR3 sequence is 18 residues long. The V gene's germline CDR1 is SGHKS and CDR2 YYEKEE (reference sequence). V lost 1 base to trimming and J lost 1 base, with 21 bases between them. Each diagnosis was grounded in clinical symptoms, serum thyroxine and TRAb, thyroid ultrasound, and orbital computed tomography. This sample holds PBMCs from 10 ml fresh peripheral blood. The data are from a study of T cells in Graves' hyperthyroidism and ophthalmopathy. Study-wide results and limits: In the blood, most expanded thyroid clonotypes above 0.001 appeared as well. From stable hyperthyroidism, ophthalmopathy was set apart by a 13 V-J model.

RNA transcripts served as the template for amplifying TCR beta CDR3 regions. First-round RT-PCR of the TCR CDR3 relied on the HTBI primer set. TCRdb reanalysed the multiplex PCR reads using MiXCR and keeps one entry per CDR3 protein. The sample holds hundreds of thousands of distinct CDR3 sequences, roughly an eighth seen once. Sequencing was done on a sample of blood. The chain carries TRBV5-5 and TRBJ2-7; D may be TRBD1 (6 bases). This sequence originates from a woman in her forties with Graves' ophthalmopathy. CDR3 bases: TGTGCCAGCAGCTTGCAGTTTAGTGGCAGGGGTGGATCCTACGAGCAGTACTTC. Residues: CASSLQFSGRGGSYEQYF.